What follows are 18 T cell receptor beta chains derived from one specimen sequenced in a study of CD8 T cells in Susac syndrome. Reverse transcription used roughly 0.5 to 1 ug RNA and random hexamers. TCRdb re-analysed the immunoSEQ multiplex PCR reads in MiXCR, keeping a single row per CDR3 protein. The sample holds 140,000 or so distinct CDR3 sequences, approximately 95% seen once. What was sequenced was CD4+ T cells from PBMCs. Receptor source: a human donor with Susac syndrome.

J is TRBJ1-2 and V is TRBV20-1, with D possibly matching TRBD1 (6 bases). The CDR3 covers 12 residues. V lost 5 bases and J lost 7, with 14 bases in between. In germline, CDR1 is DFQATT, CDR2 SNEGSKA (reference sequence). The CDR3 nucleotides are TGCAGTGCTGGATCAGGGGACGGTGGCTACACCTTC. This encodes CSAGSGDGGYTF.

This sequence joins TRBV14 and TRBJ2-1; D unclear. Deletions cut 2 bases from V and 4 bases from J, with 0 bases between. The CDR3 runs 11 residues. CDR1 is SGHDN, CDR2 FVKESK, per germline. CDR3 sequence reads: CASSQYNEQFF. CDR3 nucleotides: TGTGCCAGCAGCCAATACAATGAGCAGTTCTTC.

The CDR3 is CASSQDEYVTDTQYF. The CDR3 nucleotides are TGTGCCAGCAGCCAAGATGAATATGTCACAGATACGCAGTATTTT. The chain employs TRBV3-1 and TRBJ2-3; no definite D call. The CDR3 runs 15 residues. With 0 bases removed from V and 2 bases from J, the gap between germline ends came to 9 bases. CDR1 and CDR2 (germline): LGHDT, YNNKEL (reference sequence).

This clonotype appeared a single time. J is TRBJ1-1 and V is TRBV20-1; a possible D gene is TRBD1 (5 bases). Per the germline V gene, CDR1 is DFQATT and CDR2 is SNEGSKA (reference sequence). V shed 3 bases and J shed 1 base, with 9 bases lying between them. This CDR3 contains 13 residues. CDR3 loop: CSARGDQNTEAFF. DNA for the CDR3: TGCAGTGCTAGGGGGGATCAGAACACTGAAGCTTTCTTT.

The chain couples TRBV5-1 to TRBJ1-2; 7 bases fit TRBD1. With 2 bases clipped from V and 6 bases from J, the junction kept 4 bases outside the gene matches. Germline CDR1 and CDR2: SGHRS and YFSETQ. This CDR3 has 13 residues. The CDR3 loop is CASSFAGGNGYTF. The DNA for the CDR3 is TGCGCCAGCAGCTTCGCAGGGGGAAATGGCTACACCTTC.

The chain employs TRBV25-1 and TRBJ2-1, with D uncertain. CDR3 size: 14 residues. The germline gives CDR1 MGHDK, CDR2 SYGVNS. Trimming pared 6 bases from V and 0 bases from J, leaving 9 bases between. The CDR3 DNA reads TGTGCCAGCAGATCGGACCTCTCCTACAATGAGCAGTTCTTC. It encodes CASRSDLSYNEQFF.

V usage is TRBV2 and J usage is TRBJ2-2; D ambiguous. Germline-derived CDR1 and CDR2 are SNHLY and FYNNEI. This CDR3 is 14 amino acids long. V was shortened by 4 bases and J by 5 bases, with 11 bases between the two germline ends. CDR3 coding DNA: TGTGCCAGCAGTGTTGATTGGTCGACCGGGGAGCTGTTTTTT. It is translated as CASSVDWSTGELFF. Supplemented by reference TRBV2 and TRBJ2-2, the full variable domain reads EPEVTQTPSHQVTQMGQEVILRCVPISNHLYFYWYRQILGQKVEFLVSFYNNEISEKSEIFDDQFSVERPDGSNFTLKIRSTKLEDSAMYFCASSVDWSTGELFFGEGSRLTVL.

The genes are TRBV20-1 and TRBJ1-2, with D tentatively TRBD1 (6 bases). The CDR3 spans 14 residues. The V gene's germline CDR1 is DFQATT and CDR2 SNEGSKA (reference sequence). The V end lost 5 bases, the J end lost 3 bases, and 16 bases lay between the germline ends. The CDR3 reads CSAPRDIGHYGYTF. The CDR3 coding sequence is TGCAGTGCTCCCCGGGACATCGGACACTATGGCTACACCTTC.

V gene TRBV7-9 combines with J gene TRBJ1-4, with a possible D match to TRBD1 (5 bases). The CDR3 is made up of 13 amino acids. CDR1 SEHNR and CDR2 FQNEAQ come from the germline V gene (reference sequence). Trimming stripped 5 bases from V and 8 bases from J, with 12 bases between. As DNA, the CDR3 is TGTGCCAGCAGCAGGGGCCTTGGGGAAAAACTGTTTTTT. It specifies CASSRGLGEKLFF.

This chain uses TRBV20-1 with TRBJ2-7; D is possibly TRBD2 (5 bases). Germline CDR1 and CDR2: DFQATT and SNEGSKA (reference sequence). The CDR3 has 10 amino acids. With 6 bases removed from V and 2 bases from J, the gap between germline ends came to 5 bases. The CDR3 is CSAGTYEQYF. The CDR3, as DNA: TGCAGTGCCGGGACCTACGAGCAGTACTTC.

The rearrangement joins TRBV19 to TRBJ2-1, with a tentative D call TRBD1 (5 bases). Germline V gene lookup returns CDR1 LNHDA and CDR2 SQIVND (reference sequence). V shed 5 bases and J shed 6 bases, with 14 bases lying between them. The CDR3 length is 14 residues. CDR3 DNA sequence: TGTGCCAGTAGTCAGGGCCAGGCTCCCAATGAGCAGTTCTTC. Protein product: CASSQGQAPNEQFF.

This rearrangement joins TRBV27 to TRBJ2-3; D unresolved. Trimming shortened V by 5 bases and J by 0 bases, and 9 bases separated the two germline ends. Germline CDR1 is MNHEY and CDR2 is SMNVEV (reference sequence). CDR3 length: 14 residues. The CDR3 coding sequence is TGTGCCAGCAGTCAGACATCTAGCACAGATACGCAGTATTTT. Protein product: CASSQTSSTDTQYF.

The rearrangement joins TRBV24-1 to TRBJ2-1; D is unresolved. With 5 bases removed from V and 6 bases from J, the gap between germline ends came to 16 bases. The germline CDR1 and CDR2 sequences are KGHDR and SFDVKD. This CDR3 is 15 amino acids long. CDR3: CATSATLKVSNEQFF. The CDR3 DNA sequence: TGTGCCACCAGTGCGACCTTGAAGGTCAGCAATGAGCAGTTCTTC.

The chain employs TRBV20-1 and TRBJ2-3; 8 bases map to TRBD2. CDR3 length: 14 amino acids. The germline CDR1 and CDR2 sequences are DFQATT and SNEGSKA (reference sequence). The V gene end was trimmed by 2 bases and the J gene end by 1 base; junction bases not matched to a gene: 2. CDR3 sequence: CSARRGGRTDTQYF. The CDR3 DNA sequence: TGCAGTGCTAGACGGGGGGGACGCACAGATACGCAGTATTTT.

This chain joins TRBV10-3 and TRBJ2-5; 8 bases are a match to TRBD2. The CDR3 consists of 14 residues. Germline V gene data show CDR1 as ENHRY and CDR2 as SYGVKD. V was pared by 7 bases and J by 2 bases, with 6 bases of the junction left unmatched. CDR3 DNA: TGTGCCATCAATGCGGGAGGCCTTCAAGAGACCCAGTACTTC. Translated, it gives CAINAGGLQETQYF.

This sequence joins TRBV29-1 and TRBJ2-3, with D possibly matching TRBD2 (6 bases). V was trimmed by 4 bases and J by 3 bases, leaving 8 bases between them. The CDR3 is 12 residues long. The germline V gene has CDR1 SQVTM and CDR2 ANQGSEA. The CDR3 here is CSVVAETDTQYF. CDR3 nucleotides: TGCAGCGTTGTAGCGGAAACAGATACGCAGTATTTT.

The V and J genes are TRBV5-1 and TRBJ2-3; no clear D gene. V gave up 4 bases and J gave up 1 base, with 16 bases separating them. The CDR3 has 16 amino acids. CDR1 SGHRS and CDR2 YFSETQ come from the germline V gene. For the CDR3, the DNA is TGCGCCAGCAGCCTGAGCTCGAGAGGCCGCACAGATACGCAGTATTTT. The encoded protein is CASSLSSRGRTDTQYF.

The gene calls are TRBV2 and TRBJ2-7; the D is unclear. The V end lost 11 bases, the J end lost 1 base, and 9 bases lay between the germline ends. Germline V gives CDR1 SNHLY, CDR2 FYNNEI. The CDR3 has 11 residues. The CDR3 bases are TGTGCCGGCACCAGGTCCTACGAGCAGTACTTC. Its translation is CAGTRSYEQYF.